This T cell receptor beta chain was sequenced during a study of T-cell memory formation after mild COVID-19. Across the study: TCR clusters showed largely donor specificity.

Study results and caveats: Contracting clones localized mainly to CM and EM when CD4+ and mainly to EMRA when CD8+. For second-wave clones that peaked at day 37, SARS-CoV-2 specificity went unverified.

5'RACE primed from the constant segment yielded TCR alpha and TCR beta cDNA libraries bearing sample barcodes and UMIs. MiXCR was run by TCRdb on the 5' RACE reads, yielding one entry per CDR3 protein. Of around 300,000 distinct CDR3 sequences in the sample, 13% were seen once. Comment on this clonotype: The target antigen is unknown.

The receptor comes from a man aged 18 to 30 who had mild COVID-19 (a few samples of this study predate the infection). Cell type and time point are not known. Input material: PBMCs or a T cell subset sorted from them (not recorded which).

CDR3 protein: CASSQAIYARDGGPYEQYF. The DNA for the CDR3 is TGCGCCAGCAGCCAAGCGATCTATGCCCGGGACGGGGGGCCCTACGAGCAGTACTTC. V is TRBV4-3 and J is TRBJ2-7; perhaps TRBD2 as D (7 bases). The V and J ends lost 1 base and 2 bases respectively, with 24 bases between them. This CDR3 comprises 19 residues. Looked up from germline, CDR1 is LGHNA and CDR2 is YSLEER.